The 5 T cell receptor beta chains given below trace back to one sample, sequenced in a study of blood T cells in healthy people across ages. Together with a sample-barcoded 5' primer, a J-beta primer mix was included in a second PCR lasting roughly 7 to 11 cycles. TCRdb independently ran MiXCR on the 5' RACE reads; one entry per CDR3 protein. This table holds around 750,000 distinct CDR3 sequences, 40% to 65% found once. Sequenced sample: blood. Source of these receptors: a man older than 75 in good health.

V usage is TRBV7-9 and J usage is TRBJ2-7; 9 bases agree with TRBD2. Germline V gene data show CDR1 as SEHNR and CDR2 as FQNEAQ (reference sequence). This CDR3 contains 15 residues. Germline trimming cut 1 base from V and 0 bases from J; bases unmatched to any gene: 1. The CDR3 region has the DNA TGTGCCAGCAGCTTAGTAGCGGGAGTCTCCTACGAGCAGTACTTC. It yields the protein CASSLVAGVSYEQYF.

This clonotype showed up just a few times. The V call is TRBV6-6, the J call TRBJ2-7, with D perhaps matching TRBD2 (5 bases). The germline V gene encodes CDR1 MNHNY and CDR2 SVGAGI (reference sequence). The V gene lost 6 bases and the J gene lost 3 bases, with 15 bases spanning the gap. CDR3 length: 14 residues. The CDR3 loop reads CASSPDGNYYEQYF. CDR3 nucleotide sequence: TGTGCCAGCAGCCCCGACGGGAATTACTACGAGCAGTACTTC.

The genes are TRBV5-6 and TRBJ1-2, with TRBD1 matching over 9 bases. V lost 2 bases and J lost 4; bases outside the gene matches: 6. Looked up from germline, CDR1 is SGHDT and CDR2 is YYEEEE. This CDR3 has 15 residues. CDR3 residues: CASSFRDRAIYGYTF. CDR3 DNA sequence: TGTGCCAGCAGCTTCCGGGACAGGGCCATCTATGGCTACACCTTC.

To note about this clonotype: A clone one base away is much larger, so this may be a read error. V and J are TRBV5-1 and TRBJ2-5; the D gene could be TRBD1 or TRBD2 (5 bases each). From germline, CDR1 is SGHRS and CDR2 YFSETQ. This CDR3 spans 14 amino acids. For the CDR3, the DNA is TGCGCCAGCCGCTTCGGGGCTTTGCAAGAGACCCAGTACTTC. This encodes CASRFGALQETQYF.

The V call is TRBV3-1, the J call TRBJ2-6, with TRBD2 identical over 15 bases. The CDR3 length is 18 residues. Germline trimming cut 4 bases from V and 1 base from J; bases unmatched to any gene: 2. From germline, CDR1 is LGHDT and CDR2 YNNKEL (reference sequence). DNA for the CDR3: TGTGCCAGCAGCCGGGGACTAGCGGGAGGTTCTGGGGCCAACGTCCTGACTTTC. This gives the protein CASSRGLAGGSGANVLTF.